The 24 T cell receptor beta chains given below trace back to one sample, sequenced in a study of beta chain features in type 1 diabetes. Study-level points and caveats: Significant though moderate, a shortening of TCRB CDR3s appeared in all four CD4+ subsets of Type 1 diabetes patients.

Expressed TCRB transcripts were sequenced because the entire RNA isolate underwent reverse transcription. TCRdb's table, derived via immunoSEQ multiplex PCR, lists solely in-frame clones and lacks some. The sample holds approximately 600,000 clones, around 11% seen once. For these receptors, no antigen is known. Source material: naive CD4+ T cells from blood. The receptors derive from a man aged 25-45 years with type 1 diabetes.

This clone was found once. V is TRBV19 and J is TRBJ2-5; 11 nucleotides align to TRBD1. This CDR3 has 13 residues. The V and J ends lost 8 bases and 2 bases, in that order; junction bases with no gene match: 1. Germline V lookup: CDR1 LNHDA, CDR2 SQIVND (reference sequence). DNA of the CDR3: TGTGCCAGTGGACAGGGGGCACAAGAGACCCAGTACTTC. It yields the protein CASGQGAQETQYF.

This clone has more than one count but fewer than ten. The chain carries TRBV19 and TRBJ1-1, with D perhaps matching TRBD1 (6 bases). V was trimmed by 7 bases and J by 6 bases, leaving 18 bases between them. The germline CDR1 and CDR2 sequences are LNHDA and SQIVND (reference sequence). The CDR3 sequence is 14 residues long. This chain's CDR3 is CASTAPQGIAEAFF. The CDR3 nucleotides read TGTGCCAGTACCGCTCCACAGGGTATCGCTGAAGCTTTCTTT.

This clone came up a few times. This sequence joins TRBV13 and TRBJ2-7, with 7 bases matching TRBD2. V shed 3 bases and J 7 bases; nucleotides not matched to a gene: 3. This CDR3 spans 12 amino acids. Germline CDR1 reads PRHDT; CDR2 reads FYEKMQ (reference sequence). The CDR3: CASSLSGGEQYF. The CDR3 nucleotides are TGTGCCAGCAGCTTGTCCGGGGGGGAGCAGTACTTC.

The DNA of the CDR3 is TGTGCCAGCAGTGACTTGGATGAGCAGTTCTTC. Encoded protein: CASSDLDEQFF. The chain employs TRBV25-1 and TRBJ2-1; D not certain. CDR1 MGHDK and CDR2 SYGVNS come from the germline V gene. Trimming took off 3 bases at V and 8 bases at J, with 5 bases between the two ends. The CDR3 sequence is 11 residues long.

The CDR3 here is CASSLSGTGTGANVLTF. The CDR3 DNA is TGTGCCAGCAGCTTAAGCGGGACAGGGACTGGGGCCAACGTCCTGACTTTC. The rearrangement joins TRBV7-7 to TRBJ2-6; 9 nucleotides line up with TRBD1. V gave up 2 bases and J gave up 2 bases; unmatched junction bases: 4. In germline, CDR1 is SSHAT, CDR2 FNYEAQ (reference sequence). The length of the CDR3 is 17 residues.

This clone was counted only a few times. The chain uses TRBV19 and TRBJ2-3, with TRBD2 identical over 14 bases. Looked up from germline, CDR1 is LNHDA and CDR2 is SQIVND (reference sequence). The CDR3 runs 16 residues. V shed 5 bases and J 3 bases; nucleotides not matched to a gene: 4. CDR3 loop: CASSATSGGATDTQYF. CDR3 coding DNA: TGTGCCAGTAGTGCGACTAGCGGGGGGGCGACAGATACGCAGTATTTT.

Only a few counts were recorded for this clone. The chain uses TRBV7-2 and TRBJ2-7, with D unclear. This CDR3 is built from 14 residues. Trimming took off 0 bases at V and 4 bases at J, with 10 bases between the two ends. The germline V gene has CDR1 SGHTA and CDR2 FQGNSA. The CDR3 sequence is CASSLAAYRYEQYF. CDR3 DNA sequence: TGTGCCAGCAGCTTAGCTGCCTACCGGTACGAGCAGTACTTC. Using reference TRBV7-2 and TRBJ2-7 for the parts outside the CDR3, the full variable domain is GAGVSQSPSNKVTEKGKDVELRCDPISGHTALYWYRQSLGQGLEFLIYFQGNSAPDKSGLPSDRFSAERTGGSVSTLTIQRTQQEDSAVYLCASSLAAYRYEQYFGPGTRLTVT.

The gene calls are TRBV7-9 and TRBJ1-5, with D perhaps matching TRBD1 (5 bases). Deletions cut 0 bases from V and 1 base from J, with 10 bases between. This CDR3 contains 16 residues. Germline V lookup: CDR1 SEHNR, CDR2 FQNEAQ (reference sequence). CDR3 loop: CASSLAGTGSNQPQHF. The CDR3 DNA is TGTGCCAGCAGCTTAGCAGGGACGGGCAGCAATCAGCCCCAGCATTTT.

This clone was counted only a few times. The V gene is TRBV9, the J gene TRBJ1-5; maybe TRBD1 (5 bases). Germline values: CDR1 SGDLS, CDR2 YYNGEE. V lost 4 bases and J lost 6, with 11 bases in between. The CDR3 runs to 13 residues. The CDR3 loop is CASSTGTGQPQHF. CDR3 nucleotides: TGTGCCAGCAGCACTGGGACGGGTCAGCCCCAGCATTTT. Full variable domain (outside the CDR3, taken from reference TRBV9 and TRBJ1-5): DSGVTQTPKHLITATGQRVTLRCSPRSGDLSVYWYQQSLDQGLQFLIQYYNGEERAKGNILERFSAQQFPDLHSELNLSSLELGDSALYFCASSTGTGQPQHFGDGTRLSIL.

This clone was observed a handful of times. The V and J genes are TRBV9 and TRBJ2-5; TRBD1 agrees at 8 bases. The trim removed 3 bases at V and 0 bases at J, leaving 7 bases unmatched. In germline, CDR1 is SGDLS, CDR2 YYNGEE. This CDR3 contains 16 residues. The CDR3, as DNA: TGTGCCAGCAGCGCTAGCCGGGACAGGTACCAAGAGACCCAGTACTTC. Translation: CASSASRDRYQETQYF. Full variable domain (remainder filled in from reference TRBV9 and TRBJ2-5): DSGVTQTPKHLITATGQRVTLRCSPRSGDLSVYWYQQSLDQGLQFLIQYYNGEERAKGNILERFSAQQFPDLHSELNLSSLELGDSALYFCASSASRDRYQETQYFGPGTRLLVL.

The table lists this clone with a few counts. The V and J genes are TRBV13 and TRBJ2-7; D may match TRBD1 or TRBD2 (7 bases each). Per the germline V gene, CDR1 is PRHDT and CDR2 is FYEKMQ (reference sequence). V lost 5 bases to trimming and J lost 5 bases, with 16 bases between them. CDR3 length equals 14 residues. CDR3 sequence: CASSDPGGANEQYF. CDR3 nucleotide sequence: TGTGCCAGCAGCGACCCAGGGGGGGCTAACGAGCAGTACTTC.

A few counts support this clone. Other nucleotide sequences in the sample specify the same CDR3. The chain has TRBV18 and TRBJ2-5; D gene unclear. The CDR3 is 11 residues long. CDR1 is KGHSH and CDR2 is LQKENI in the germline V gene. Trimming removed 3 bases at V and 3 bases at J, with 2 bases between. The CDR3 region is CASSPEETQYF. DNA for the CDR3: TGTGCCAGCTCACCTGAAGAGACCCAGTACTTC. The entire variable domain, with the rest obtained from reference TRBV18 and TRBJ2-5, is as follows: NAGVMQNPRHLVRRRGQEARLRCSPMKGHSHVYWYRQLPEEGLKFMVYLQKENIIDESGMPKERFSAEFPKEGPSILRIQQVVRGDSAAYFCASSPEETQYFGPGTRLLVL.

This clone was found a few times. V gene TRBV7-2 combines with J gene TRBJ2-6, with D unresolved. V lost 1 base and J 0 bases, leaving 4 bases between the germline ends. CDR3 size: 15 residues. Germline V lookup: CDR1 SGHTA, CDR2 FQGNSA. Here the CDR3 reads CASSLEASGANVLTF. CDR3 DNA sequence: TGTGCCAGCAGCTTAGAGGCCTCTGGGGCCAACGTCCTGACTTTC.

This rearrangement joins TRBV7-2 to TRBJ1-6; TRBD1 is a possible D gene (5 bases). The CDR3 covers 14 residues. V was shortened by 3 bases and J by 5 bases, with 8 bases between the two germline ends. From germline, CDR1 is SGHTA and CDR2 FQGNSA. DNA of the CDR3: TGTGCCAGCAGCTTGGCACAGGATAATTCACCCCTCCACTTT. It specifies CASSLAQDNSPLHF. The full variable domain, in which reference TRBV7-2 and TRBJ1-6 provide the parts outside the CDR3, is GAGVSQSPSNKVTEKGKDVELRCDPISGHTALYWYRQSLGQGLEFLIYFQGNSAPDKSGLPSDRFSAERTGGSVSTLTIQRTQQEDSAVYLCASSLAQDNSPLHFGNGTRLTVT.

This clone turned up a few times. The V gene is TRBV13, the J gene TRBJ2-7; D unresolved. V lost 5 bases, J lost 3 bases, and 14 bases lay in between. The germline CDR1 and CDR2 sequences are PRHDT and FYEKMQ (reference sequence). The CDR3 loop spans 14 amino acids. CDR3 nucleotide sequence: TGTGCCAGCAGCCCTACCGGCAGGTTCTACGAGCAGTACTTC. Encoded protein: CASSPTGRFYEQYF.

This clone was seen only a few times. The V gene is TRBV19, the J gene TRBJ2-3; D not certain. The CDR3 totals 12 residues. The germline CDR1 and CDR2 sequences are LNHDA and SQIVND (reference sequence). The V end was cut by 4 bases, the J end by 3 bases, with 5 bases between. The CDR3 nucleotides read TGTGCCAGTAGTACTCCTACAGATACGCAGTATTTT. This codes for CASSTPTDTQYF.

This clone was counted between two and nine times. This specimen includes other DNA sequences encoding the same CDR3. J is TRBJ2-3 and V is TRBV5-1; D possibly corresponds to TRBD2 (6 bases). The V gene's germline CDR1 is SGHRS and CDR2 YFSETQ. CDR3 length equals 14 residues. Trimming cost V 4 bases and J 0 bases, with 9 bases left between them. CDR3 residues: CASSGGASTDTQYF. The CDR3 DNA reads TGCGCCAGCAGCGGAGGGGCTAGCACAGATACGCAGTATTTT.

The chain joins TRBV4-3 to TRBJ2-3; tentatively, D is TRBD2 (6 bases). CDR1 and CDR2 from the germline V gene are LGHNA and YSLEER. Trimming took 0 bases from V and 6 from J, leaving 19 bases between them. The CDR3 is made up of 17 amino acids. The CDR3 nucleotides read TGCGCCAGCAGCCAAGAGTCACAGCGGGCTGGTCGGGATACGCAGTATTTT. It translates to CASSQESQRAGRDTQYF.

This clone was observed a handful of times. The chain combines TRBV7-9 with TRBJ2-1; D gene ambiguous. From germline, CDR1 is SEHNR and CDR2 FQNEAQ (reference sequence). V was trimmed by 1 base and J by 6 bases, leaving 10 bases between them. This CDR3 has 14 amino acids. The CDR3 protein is CASSLGLSTNEQFF. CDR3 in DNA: TGTGCCAGCAGCTTAGGGTTGTCTACCAATGAGCAGTTCTTC.

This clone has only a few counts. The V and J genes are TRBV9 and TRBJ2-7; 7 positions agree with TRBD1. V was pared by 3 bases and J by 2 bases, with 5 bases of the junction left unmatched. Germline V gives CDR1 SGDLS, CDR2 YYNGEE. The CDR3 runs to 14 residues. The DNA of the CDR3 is TGTGCCAGCAGCGCCGGACAGGAGACCTACGAGCAGTACTTC. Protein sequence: CASSAGQETYEQYF.

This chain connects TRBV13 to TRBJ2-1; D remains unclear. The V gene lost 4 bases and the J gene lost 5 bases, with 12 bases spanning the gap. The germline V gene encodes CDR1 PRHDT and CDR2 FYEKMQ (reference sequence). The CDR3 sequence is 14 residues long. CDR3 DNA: TGTGCCAGCAGCTCCCTAGGACCTGACAATGAGCAGTTCTTC. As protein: CASSSLGPDNEQFF.

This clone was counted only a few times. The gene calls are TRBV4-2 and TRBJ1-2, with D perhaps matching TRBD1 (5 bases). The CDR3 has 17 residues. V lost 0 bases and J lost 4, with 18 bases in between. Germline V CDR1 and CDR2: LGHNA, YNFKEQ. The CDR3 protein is CASSQDTKGFTGYGYTF. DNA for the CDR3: TGTGCCAGCAGCCAAGATACTAAGGGGTTCACGGGCTATGGCTACACCTTC.

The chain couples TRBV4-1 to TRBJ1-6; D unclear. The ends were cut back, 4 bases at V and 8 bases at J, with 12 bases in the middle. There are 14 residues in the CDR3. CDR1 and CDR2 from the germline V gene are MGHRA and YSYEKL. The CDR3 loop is CASSLRSRDSPLHF. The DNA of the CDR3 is TGCGCCAGCAGCCTGCGATCACGGGATTCACCCCTCCACTTT.

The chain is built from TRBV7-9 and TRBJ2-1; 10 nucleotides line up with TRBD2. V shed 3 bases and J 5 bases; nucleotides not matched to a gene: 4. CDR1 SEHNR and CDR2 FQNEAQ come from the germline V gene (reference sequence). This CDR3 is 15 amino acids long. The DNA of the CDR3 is TGTGCCAGCAGCTTGCTACTAGCGGGACACAATGAGCAGTTCTTC. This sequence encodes CASSLLLAGHNEQFF.